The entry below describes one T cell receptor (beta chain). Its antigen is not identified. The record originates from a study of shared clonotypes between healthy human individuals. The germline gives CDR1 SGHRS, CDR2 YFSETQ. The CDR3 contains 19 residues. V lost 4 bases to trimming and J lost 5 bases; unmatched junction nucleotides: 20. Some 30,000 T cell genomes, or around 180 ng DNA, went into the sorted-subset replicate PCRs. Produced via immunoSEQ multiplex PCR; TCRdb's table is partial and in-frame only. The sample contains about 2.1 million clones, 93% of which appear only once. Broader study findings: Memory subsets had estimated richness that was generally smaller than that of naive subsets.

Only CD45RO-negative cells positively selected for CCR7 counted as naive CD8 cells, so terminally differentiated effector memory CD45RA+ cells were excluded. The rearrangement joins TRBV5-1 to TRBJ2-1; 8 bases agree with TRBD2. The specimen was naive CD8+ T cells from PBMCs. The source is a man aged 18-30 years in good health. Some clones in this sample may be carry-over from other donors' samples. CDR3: CASSIDFSGAPPFDNEQFF. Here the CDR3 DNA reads TGCGCCAGCAGCATTGATTTTAGCGGGGCACCACCGTTCGACAATGAGCAGTTCTTC.